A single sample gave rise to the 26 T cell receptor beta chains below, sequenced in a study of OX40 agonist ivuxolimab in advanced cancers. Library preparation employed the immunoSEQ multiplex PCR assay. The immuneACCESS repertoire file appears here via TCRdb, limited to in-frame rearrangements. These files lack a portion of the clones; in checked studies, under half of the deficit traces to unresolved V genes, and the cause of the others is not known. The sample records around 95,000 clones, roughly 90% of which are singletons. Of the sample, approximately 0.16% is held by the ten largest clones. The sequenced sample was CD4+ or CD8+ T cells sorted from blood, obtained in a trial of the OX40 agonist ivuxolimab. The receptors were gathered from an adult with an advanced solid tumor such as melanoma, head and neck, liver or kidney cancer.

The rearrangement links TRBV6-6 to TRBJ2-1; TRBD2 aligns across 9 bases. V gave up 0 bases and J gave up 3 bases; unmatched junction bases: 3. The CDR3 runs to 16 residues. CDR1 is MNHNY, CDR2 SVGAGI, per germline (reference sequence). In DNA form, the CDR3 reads TGTGCCAGCAGTTACTCTCGGACTAGCGTCTACAATGAGCAGTTCTTC. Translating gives CASSYSRTSVYNEQFF.

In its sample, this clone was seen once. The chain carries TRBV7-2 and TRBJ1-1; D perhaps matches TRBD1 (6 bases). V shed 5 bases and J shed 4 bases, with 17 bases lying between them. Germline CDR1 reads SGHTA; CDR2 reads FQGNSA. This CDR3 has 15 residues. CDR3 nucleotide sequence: TGTGCCAGCAGCCGGAGGGGGACTATTACCACTGAAGCTTTCTTT. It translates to CASSRRGTITTEAFF.

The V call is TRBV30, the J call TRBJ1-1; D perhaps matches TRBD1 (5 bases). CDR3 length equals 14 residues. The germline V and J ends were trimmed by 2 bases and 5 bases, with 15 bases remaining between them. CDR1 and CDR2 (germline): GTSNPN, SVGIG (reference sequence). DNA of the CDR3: TGTGCCTGGAGTAACGGGCAGGGAGATACTGAAGCTTTCTTT. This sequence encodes CAWSNGQGDTEAFF. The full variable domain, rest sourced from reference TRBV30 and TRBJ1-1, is SQTIHQWPATLVQPVGSPLSLECTVEGTSNPNLYWYRQAAGRGLQLLFYSVGIGQISSEVPQNLSASRPQDRQFILSSKKLLLSDSGFYLCAWSNGQGDTEAFFGQGTRLTVV.

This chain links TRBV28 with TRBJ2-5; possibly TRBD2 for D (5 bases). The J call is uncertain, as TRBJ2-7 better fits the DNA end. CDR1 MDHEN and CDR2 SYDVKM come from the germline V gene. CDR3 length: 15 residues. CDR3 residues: CASSLAGVTLYEQYF. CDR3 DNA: TGTGCCAGCAGCCTAGCTGGCGTTACTCTCTACGAGCAGTACTTC.

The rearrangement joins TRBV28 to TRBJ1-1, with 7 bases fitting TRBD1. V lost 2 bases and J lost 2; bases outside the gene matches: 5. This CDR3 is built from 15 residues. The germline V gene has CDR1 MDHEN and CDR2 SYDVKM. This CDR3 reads CASSLRQGLNTEAFF. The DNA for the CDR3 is TGTGCCAGCAGTTTACGACAGGGATTAAACACTGAAGCTTTCTTT.

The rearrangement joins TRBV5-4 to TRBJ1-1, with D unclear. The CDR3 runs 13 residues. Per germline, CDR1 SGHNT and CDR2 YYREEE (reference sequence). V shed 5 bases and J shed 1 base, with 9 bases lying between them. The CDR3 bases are TGTGCCAGCAGGTCGCTGGGGAACACTGAAGCTTTCTTT. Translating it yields CASRSLGNTEAFF.

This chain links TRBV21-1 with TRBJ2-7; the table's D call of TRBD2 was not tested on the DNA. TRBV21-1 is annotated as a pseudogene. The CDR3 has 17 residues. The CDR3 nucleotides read TGTGCCAGCAGCAAACTGGGACTAGCGGACTGGGCTTACGAGCAGTACTTC. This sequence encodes CASSKLGLADWAYEQYF.

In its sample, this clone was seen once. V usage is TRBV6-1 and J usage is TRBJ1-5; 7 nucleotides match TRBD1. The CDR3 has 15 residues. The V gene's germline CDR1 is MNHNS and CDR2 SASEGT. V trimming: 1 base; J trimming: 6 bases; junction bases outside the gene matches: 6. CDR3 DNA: TGTGCCAGCAGTGAAGAAGGGGGCAAGGGTCAGCCCCAGCATTTT. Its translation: CASSEEGGKGQPQHF.

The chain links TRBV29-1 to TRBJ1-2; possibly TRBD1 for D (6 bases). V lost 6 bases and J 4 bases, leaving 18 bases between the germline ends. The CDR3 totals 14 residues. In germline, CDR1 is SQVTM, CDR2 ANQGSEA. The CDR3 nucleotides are TGCAGCGTCCACGCCGGGACACTTGGCTATGGCTACACCTTC. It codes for CSVHAGTLGYGYTF.

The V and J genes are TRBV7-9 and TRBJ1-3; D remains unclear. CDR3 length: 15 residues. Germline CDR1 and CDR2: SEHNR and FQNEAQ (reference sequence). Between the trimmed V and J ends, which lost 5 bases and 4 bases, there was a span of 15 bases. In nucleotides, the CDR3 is TGTGCCAGCAGCGAGGAGACGGGAGCAGGAAACACCATATATTTT. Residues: CASSEETGAGNTIYF.

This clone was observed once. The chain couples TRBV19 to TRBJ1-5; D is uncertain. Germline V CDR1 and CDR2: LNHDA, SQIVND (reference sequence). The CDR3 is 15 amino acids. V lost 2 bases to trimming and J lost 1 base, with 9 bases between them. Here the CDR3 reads CASSIMPESNQPQHF. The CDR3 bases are TGTGCCAGTAGTATAATGCCAGAAAGCAATCAGCCCCAGCATTTT.

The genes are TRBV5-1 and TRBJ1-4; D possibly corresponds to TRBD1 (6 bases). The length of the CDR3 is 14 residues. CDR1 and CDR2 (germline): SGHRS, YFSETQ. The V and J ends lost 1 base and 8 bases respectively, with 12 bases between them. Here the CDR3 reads CASSLTRGDEKLFF. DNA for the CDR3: TGCGCCAGCAGCTTGACCAGGGGTGACGAAAAACTGTTTTTT.

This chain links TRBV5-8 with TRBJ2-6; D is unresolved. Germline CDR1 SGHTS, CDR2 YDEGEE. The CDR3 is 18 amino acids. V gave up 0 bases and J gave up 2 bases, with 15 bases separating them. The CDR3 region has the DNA TGTGCCAGCAGCTTGGGAAAAAAAGCGTTTACTGGGGCCAACGTCCTGACTTTC. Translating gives CASSLGKKAFTGANVLTF.

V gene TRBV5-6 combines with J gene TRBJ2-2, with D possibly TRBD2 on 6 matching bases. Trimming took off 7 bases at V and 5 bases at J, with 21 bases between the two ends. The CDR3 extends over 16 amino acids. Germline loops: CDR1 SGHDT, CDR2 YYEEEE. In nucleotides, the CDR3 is TGTGCCAGCCCGGAACCTTTCGGGAGAAAGACCGGGGAGCTGTTTTTT. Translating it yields CASPEPFGRKTGELFF.

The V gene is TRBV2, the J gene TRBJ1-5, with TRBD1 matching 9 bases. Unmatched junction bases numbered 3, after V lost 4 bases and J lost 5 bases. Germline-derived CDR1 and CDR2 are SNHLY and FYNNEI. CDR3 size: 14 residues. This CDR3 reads CASSGDREDQPQHF. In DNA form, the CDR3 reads TGTGCCAGCAGTGGGGACAGGGAGGATCAGCCCCAGCATTTT.

The CDR3 region is CASIGVRDEQYF. The CDR3 nucleotides are TGTGCCAGCATTGGAGTGCGGGACGAGCAGTACTTC. V is TRBV27 and J is TRBJ2-7; tentatively, D is TRBD2 (5 bases). The germline V and J ends were trimmed by 7 bases and 5 bases, with 12 bases remaining between them. The CDR3 has 12 residues. The germline gives CDR1 MNHEY, CDR2 SMNVEV (reference sequence).

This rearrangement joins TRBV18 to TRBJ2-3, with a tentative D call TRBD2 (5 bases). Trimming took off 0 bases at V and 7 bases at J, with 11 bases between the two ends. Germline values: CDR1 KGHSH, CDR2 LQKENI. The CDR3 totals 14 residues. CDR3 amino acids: CASSPPTTPYTQYF. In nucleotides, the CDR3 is TGTGCCAGCTCACCACCGACTACACCCTATACGCAGTATTTT.

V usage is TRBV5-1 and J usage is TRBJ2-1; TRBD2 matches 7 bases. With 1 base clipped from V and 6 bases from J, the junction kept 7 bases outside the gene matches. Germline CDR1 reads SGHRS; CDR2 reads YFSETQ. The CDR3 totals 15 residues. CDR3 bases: TGCGCCAGCAGCTTGTCCGGTGGCGGGAGCAATGAGCAGTTCTTC. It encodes CASSLSGGGSNEQFF. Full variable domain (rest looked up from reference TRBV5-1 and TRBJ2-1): KAGVTQTPRYLIKTRGQQVTLSCSPISGHRSVSWYQQTPGQGLQFLFEYFSETQRNKGNFPGRFSGRQFSNSRSEMNVSTLELGDSALYLCASSLSGGGSNEQFFGPGTRLTVL.

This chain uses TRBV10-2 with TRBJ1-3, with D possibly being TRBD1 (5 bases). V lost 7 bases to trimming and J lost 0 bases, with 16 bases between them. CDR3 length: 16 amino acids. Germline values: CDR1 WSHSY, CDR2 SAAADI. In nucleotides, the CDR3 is TGCGCCAGCAATCGGGGGGGGATTCGCTCTGGAAACACCATATATTTT. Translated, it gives CASNRGGIRSGNTIYF.

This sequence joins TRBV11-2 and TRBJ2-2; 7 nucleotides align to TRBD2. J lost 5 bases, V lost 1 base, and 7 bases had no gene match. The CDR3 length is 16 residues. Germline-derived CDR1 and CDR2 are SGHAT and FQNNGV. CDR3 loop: CASSLVGGGSTGELFF. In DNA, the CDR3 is TGTGCCAGCAGCTTAGTCGGGGGAGGGAGTACCGGGGAGCTGTTTTTT.

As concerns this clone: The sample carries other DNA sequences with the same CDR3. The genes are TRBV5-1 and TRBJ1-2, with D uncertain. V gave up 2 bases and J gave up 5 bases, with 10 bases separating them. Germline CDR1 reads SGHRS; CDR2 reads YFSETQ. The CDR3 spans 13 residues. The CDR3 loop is CASSFGQTYGYTF. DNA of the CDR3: TGCGCCAGCAGCTTCGGGCAGACTTATGGCTACACCTTC.

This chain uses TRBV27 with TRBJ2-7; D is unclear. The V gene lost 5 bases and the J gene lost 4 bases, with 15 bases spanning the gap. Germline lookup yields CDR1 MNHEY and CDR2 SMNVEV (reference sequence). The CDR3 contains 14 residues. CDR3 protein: CASSNLDQPYEQYF. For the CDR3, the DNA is TGTGCCAGCAGTAACCTAGATCAGCCTTACGAGCAGTACTTC.

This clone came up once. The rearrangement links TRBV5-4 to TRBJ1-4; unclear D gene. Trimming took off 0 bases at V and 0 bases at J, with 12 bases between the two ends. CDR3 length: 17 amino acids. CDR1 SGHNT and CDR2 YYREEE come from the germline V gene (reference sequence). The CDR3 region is CASSLGPSGATNEKLFF. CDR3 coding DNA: TGTGCCAGCAGCTTGGGGCCATCGGGAGCAACTAATGAAAAACTGTTTTTT.

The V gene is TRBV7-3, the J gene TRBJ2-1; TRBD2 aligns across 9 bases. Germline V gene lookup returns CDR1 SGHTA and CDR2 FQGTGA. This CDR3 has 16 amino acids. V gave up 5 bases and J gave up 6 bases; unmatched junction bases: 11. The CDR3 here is CASSAGPGLAANEQFF. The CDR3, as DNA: TGTGCCAGCAGCGCGGGCCCGGGACTAGCCGCCAATGAGCAGTTCTTC.

The CDR3, as DNA: TGTGCCTGGAGTGTGCTGAACCAAGAGACCCAGTACTTC. Amino acid sequence: CAWSVLNQETQYF. The chain has TRBV30 and TRBJ2-5; D gene uncertain. CDR3 length: 13 amino acids. Trimming took off 0 bases at V and 0 bases at J, with 5 bases between the two ends. Germline values: CDR1 GTSNPN, CDR2 SVGIG (reference sequence).

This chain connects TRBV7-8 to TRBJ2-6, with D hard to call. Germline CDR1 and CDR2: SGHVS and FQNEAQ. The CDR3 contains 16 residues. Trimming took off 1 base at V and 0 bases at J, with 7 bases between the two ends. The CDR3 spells CASSLGRSSGANVLTF. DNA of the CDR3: TGTGCCAGCAGCTTAGGACGGTCCTCTGGGGCCAACGTCCTGACTTTC.